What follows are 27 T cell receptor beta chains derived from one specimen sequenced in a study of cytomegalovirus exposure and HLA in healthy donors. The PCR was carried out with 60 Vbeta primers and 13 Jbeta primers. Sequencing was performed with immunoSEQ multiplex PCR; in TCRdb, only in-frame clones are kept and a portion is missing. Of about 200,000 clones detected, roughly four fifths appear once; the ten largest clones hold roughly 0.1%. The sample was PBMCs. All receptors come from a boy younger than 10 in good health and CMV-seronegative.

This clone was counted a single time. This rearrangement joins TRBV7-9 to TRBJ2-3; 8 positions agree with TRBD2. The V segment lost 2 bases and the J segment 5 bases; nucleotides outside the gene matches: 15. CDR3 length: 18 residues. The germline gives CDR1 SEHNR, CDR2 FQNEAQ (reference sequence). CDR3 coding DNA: TGTGCCAGCAGCTTACCCAATCGCGGGGGGCCTCAAGGAGATACGCAGTATTTT. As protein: CASSLPNRGGPQGDTQYF.

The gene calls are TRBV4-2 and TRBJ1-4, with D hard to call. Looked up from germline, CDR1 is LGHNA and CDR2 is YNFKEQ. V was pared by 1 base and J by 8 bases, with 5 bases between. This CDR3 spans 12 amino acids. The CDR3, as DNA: TGTGCCAGCAGCCAAGCTCAGGAAAAACTGTTTTTT. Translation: CASSQAQEKLFF.

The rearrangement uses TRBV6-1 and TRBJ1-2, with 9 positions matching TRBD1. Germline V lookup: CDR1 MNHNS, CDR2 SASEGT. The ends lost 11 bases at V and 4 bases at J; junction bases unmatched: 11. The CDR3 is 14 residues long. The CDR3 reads CALHPTGGGYGYTF. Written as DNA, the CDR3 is TGTGCCCTTCACCCGACAGGGGGTGGCTATGGCTACACCTTC.

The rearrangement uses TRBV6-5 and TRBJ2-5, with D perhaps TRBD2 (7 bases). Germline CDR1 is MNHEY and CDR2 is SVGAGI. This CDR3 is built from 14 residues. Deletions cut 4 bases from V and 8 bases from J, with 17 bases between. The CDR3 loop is CASSFSVGGGTQYF. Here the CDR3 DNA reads TGTGCCAGCAGTTTTAGTGTTGGCGGGGGCACCCAGTACTTC.

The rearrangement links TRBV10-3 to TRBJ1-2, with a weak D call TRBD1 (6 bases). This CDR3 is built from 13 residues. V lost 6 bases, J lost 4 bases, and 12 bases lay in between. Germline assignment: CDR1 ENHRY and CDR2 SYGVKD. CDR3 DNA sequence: TGTGCCATCAGAAGACAGGAGCTCTATGGCTACACCTTC. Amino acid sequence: CAIRRQELYGYTF.

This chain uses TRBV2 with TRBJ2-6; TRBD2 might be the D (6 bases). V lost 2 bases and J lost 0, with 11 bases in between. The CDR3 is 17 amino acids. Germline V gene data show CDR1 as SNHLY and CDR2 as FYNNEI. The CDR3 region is CASSEQLRGSGANVLTF. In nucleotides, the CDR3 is TGTGCCAGCAGTGAACAATTGCGGGGCTCTGGGGCCAACGTCCTGACTTTC.

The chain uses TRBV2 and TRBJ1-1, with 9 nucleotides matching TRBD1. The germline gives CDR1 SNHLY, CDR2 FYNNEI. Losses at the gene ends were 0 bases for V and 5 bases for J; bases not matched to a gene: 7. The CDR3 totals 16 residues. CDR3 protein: CASSEALQDRGTEAFF. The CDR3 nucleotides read TGTGCCAGCAGTGAAGCGCTTCAGGACAGGGGAACTGAAGCTTTCTTT. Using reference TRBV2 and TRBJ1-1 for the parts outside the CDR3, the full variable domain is EPEVTQTPSHQVTQMGQEVILRCVPISNHLYFYWYRQILGQKVEFLVSFYNNEISEKSEIFDDQFSVERPDGSNFTLKIRSTKLEDSAMYFCASSEALQDRGTEAFFGQGTRLTVV.

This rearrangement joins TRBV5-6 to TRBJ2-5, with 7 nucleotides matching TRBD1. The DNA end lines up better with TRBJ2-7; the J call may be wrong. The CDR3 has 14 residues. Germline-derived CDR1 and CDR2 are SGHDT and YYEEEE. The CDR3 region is CASRSGTEIYEQYF. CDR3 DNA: TGTGCCAGCAGGTCAGGGACAGAGATATACGAGCAGTACTTC.

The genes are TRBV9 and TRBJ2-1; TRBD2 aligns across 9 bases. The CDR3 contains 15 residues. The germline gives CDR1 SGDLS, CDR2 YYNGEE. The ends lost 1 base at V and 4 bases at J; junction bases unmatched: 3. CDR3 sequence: CASSVLAGGYNEQFF. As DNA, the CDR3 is TGTGCCAGCAGCGTATTGGCGGGGGGGTACAATGAGCAGTTCTTC. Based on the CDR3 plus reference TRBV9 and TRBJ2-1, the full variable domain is DSGVTQTPKHLITATGQRVTLRCSPRSGDLSVYWYQQSLDQGLQFLIQYYNGEERAKGNILERFSAQQFPDLHSELNLSSLELGDSALYFCASSVLAGGYNEQFFGPGTRLTVL.

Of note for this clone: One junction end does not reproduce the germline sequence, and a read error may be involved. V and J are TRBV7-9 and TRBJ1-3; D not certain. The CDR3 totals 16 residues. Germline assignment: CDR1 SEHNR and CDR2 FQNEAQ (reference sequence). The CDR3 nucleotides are TGTTCCAGCAGCACCACTCACCACGTCTCTGGAAACACCATATATTTT. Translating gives CSSSTTHHVSGNTIYF.

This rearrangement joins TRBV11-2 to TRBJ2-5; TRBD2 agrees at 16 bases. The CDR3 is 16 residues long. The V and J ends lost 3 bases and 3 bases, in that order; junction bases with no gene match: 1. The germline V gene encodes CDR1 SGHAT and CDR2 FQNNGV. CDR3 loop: CASSLGLAGGEETQYF. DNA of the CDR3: TGTGCCAGCAGCTTGGGACTAGCGGGGGGGGAAGAGACCCAGTACTTC.

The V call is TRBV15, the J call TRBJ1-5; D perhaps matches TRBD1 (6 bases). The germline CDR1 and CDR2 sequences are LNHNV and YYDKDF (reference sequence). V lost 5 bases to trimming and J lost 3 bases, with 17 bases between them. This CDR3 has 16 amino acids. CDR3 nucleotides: TGTGCCACCAGCTCAACACAGTGGGGGCTCAATCAGCCCCAGCATTTT. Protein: CATSSTQWGLNQPQHF.

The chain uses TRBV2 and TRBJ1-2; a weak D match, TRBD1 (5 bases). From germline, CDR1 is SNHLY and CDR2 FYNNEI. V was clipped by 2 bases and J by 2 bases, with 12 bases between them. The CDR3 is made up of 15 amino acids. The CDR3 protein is CASSEMFGANYGYTF. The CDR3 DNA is TGTGCCAGCAGTGAAATGTTTGGGGCCAACTATGGCTACACCTTC.

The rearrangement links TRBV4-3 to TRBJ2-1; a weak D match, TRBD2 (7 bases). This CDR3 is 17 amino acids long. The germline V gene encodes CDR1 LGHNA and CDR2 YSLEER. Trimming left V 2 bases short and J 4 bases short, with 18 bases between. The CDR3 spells CASSQTRGGGLYNEQFF. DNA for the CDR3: TGCGCCAGCAGCCAAACCCGAGGCGGGGGCCTTTACAATGAGCAGTTCTTC.

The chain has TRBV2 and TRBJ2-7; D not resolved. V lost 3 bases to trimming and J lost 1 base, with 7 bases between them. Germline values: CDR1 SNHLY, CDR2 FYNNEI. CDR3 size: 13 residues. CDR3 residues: CASSDRVSYEQYF. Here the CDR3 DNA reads TGTGCCAGCAGTGATCGGGTATCCTACGAGCAGTACTTC.

The CDR3 reads CASSLDQGAEKLFF. The CDR3 DNA reads TGTGCCAGCAGCTTGGACCAGGGGGCTGAAAAACTGTTTTTT. V is TRBV5-8 and J is TRBJ1-4; the match to TRBD1 covers 8 bases. The V and J ends lost 0 bases and 7 bases, in that order; junction bases with no gene match: 2. The CDR3 has 14 residues. Germline V gene lookup returns CDR1 SGHTS and CDR2 YDEGEE.

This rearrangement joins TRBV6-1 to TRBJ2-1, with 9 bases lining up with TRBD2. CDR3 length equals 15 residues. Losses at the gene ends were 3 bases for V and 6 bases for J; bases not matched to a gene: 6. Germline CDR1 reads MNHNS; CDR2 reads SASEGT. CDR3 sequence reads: CASSDLAGGTNEQFF. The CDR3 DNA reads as TGTGCCAGCAGTGATCTGGCGGGGGGGACCAATGAGCAGTTCTTC.

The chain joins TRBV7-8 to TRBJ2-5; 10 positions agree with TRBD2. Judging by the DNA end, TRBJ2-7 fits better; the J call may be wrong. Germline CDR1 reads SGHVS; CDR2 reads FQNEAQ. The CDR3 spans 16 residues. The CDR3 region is CASSLARLAGEDEQYF. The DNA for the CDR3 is TGTGCCAGCAGCTTAGCGCGTCTAGCGGGGGAGGACGAGCAGTACTTC.

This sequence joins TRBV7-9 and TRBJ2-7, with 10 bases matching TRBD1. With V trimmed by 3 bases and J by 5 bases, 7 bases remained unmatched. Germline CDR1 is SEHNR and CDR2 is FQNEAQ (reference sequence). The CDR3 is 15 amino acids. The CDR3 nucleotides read TGTGCCAGCAGCTTCTTTCTCGGGACAGGGGACGAGCAGTACTTC. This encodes CASSFFLGTGDEQYF.

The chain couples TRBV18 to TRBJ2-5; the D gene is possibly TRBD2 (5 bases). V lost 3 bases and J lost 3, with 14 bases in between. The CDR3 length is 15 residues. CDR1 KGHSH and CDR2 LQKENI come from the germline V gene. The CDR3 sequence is CASSPNYGLEETQYF. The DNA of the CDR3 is TGTGCCAGCTCACCCAACTACGGACTGGAAGAGACCCAGTACTTC.

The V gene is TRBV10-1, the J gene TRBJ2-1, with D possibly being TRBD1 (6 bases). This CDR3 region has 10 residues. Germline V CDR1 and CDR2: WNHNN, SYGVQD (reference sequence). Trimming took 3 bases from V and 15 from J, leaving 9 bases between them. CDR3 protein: CASSDGQPFF. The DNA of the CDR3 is TGCGCCAGCAGTGATGGACAGCCGTTCTTC.

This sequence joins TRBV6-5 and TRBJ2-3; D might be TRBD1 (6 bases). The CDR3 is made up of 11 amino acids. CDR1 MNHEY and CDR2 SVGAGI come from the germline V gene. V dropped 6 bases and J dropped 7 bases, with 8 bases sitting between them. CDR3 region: CASRGAYTQYF. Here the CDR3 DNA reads TGTGCCAGCAGGGGGGCGTATACGCAGTATTTT.

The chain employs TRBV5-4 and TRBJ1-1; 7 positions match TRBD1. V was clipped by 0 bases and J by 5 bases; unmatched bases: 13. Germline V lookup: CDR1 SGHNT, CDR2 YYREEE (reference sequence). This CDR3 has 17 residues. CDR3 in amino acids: CASSLGGTAKVGTEAFF. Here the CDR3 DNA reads TGTGCCAGCAGCTTGGGAGGGACAGCCAAGGTGGGGACTGAAGCTTTCTTT.

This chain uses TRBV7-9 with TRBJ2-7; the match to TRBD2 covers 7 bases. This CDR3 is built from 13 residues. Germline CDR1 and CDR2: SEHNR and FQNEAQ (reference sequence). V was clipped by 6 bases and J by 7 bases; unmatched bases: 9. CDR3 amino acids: CASSTAAGVEQYF. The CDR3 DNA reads TGTGCCAGCAGTACTGCGGCGGGGGTTGAGCAGTACTTC.

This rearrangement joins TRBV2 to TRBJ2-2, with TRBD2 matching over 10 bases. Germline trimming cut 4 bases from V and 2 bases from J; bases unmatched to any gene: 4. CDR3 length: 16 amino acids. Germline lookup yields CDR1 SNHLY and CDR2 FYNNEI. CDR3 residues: CASSVLAGKNTGELFF. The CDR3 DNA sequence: TGTGCCAGCAGTGTACTAGCGGGGAAAAACACCGGGGAGCTGTTTTTT.

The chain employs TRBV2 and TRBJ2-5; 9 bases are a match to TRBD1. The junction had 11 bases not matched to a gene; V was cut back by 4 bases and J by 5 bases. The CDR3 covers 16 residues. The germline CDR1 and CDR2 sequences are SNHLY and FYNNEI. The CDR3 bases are TGTGCCAGCAGTGGGGCGAACAGGGGGCTTTGGGAGACCCAGTACTTC. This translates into CASSGANRGLWETQYF. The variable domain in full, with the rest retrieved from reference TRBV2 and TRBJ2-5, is EPEVTQTPSHQVTQMGQEVILRCVPISNHLYFYWYRQILGQKVEFLVSFYNNEISEKSEIFDDQFSVERPDGSNFTLKIRSTKLEDSAMYFCASSGANRGLWETQYFGPGTRLLVL.

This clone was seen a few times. This CDR3 is CASSTRVLTEAFF. Here the CDR3 DNA reads TGTGCCAGCAGTACCCGGGTCCTCACTGAAGCTTTCTTT. The chain combines TRBV27 with TRBJ1-1; D gene unclear. The CDR3 covers 13 residues. Germline V gives CDR1 MNHEY, CDR2 SMNVEV (reference sequence). V lost 5 bases and J lost 4, with 11 bases in between.